A single sample gave rise to the 16 T cell receptor beta chains below, sequenced in a study of CD8+CD57+ T cells in acquired aplastic anemia. CD8+CD57+ cell expansion had been shown by flow cytometry in patients chosen for sequencing. Profiling of TCR beta VDJ combinations and CDR3 sequences used genomic DNA as template. TCRdb passed the reads through MiXCR, listing each CDR3 protein once. Altogether around 150,000 distinct CDR3 sequences are present, more than 45% being singletons, with the ten largest covering approximately 3%. The sequencing input was sorted CD4+, CD8+, or CD8+CD57+ T cells (not recorded which) from PBMCs. The receptor set was obtained from a human donor with aplastic anemia.

This clonotype has at least ten counts. The CDR3 bases are TGTGCCAGTAGTTTTGGGGGGCAAGAGACTGAAGCTTTCTTT. Protein: CASSFGGQETEAFF. The genes are TRBV19 and TRBJ1-1; weak D call: TRBD1 (6 bases). The CDR3 sequence is 14 residues long. The germline V gene has CDR1 LNHDA and CDR2 SQIVND (reference sequence). The V end was cut by 5 bases, the J end by 5 bases, with 15 bases between.

This clonotype was observed a handful of times. The chain couples TRBV7-2 to TRBJ2-7; D unclear. V gave up 5 bases and J gave up 0 bases, with 2 bases separating them. This CDR3 has 11 residues. The germline V gene encodes CDR1 SGHTA and CDR2 FQGNSA. Here the CDR3 reads CASSNSYEQYF. In DNA form, the CDR3 reads TGTGCCAGCAGCAACTCCTACGAGCAGTACTTC. Combining the CDR3 with reference TRBV7-2 and TRBJ2-7 gives the whole variable domain GAGVSQSPSNKVTEKGKDVELRCDPISGHTALYWYRQSLGQGLEFLIYFQGNSAPDKSGLPSDRFSAERTGGSVSTLTIQRTQQEDSAVYLCASSNSYEQYFGPGTRLTVT.

The count of this clonotype is one. A much larger clonotype is one base distant, so this may be a read error. J is TRBJ1-3 and V is TRBV5-1; no firm D call. The germline gives CDR1 SGHRS, CDR2 YFSETQ. This CDR3 has 17 amino acids. With 1 base removed from V and 2 bases from J, the gap between germline ends came to 16 bases. CDR3 region: CASSLRPTSSTGNTIYF. The CDR3, as DNA: TGCGCCAGCAGCTTGAGGCCCACTTCGAGCACTGGAAACACCATATATTTT.

This clonotype was recorded at least ten times. This chain joins TRBV7-3 and TRBJ1-3; D gene unclear. Germline CDR1 and CDR2: SGHTA and FQGTGA. V was pared by 3 bases and J by 0 bases, with 3 bases between. CDR3 length: 13 residues. The DNA for the CDR3 is TGTGCCAGCAGCTTTAACTCTGGAAACACCATATATTTT. Protein sequence: CASSFNSGNTIYF.

The V gene is TRBV24-1, the J gene TRBJ1-2; maybe TRBD1 (5 bases). V lost 0 bases to trimming and J lost 2 bases, with 12 bases between them. This CDR3 region has 16 residues. The V gene's germline CDR1 is KGHDR and CDR2 SFDVKD. The CDR3 DNA sequence: TGTGCCACCAGTGATTTGGGGAGGGGACCGAACTATGGCTACACCTTC. Its protein is CATSDLGRGPNYGYTF.

The chain links TRBV2 to TRBJ2-2; D not resolved. Trimming left V 10 bases short and J 3 bases short, with 6 bases between. The CDR3 has 11 residues. Germline CDR1 SNHLY, CDR2 FYNNEI. CDR3: CATGYTGELFF. CDR3 nucleotides: TGTGCCACCGGGTACACCGGGGAGCTGTTTTTT.

This clonotype came up a few times. A junction boundary mismatches the germline segment, possibly from a read error. This chain joins TRBV7-9 and TRBJ2-7, with D hard to call. The CDR3 is made up of 11 amino acids. CDR1 SEHNR and CDR2 FQNEAQ come from the germline V gene (reference sequence). CDR3 in DNA: TGTGCCAGCAGCCTCCGGGCAGACGACAACTTC. Residues: CASSLRADDNF. The full variable domain, its missing parts supplied by reference TRBV7-9 and TRBJ2-7, is DTGVSQNPRHKITKRGQNVTFRCDPISEHNRLYWYRQTLGQGPEFLTYFQNEAQLEKSRLLSDRFSAERPKGSFSTLEIQRTEQGDSAMYLCASSLRADDNFGPGTRLTVT.

V is TRBV2 and J is TRBJ2-1; no reliable D call. The CDR3 spans 12 residues. Germline CDR1 SNHLY, CDR2 FYNNEI. Trimming took 3 bases from V and 10 from J, leaving 10 bases between them. CDR3 amino acids: CASSDNSYEQFF. In DNA, the CDR3 is TGTGCCAGCAGTGATAATAGTTACGAGCAGTTCTTC.

DNA of the CDR3: TGCAGCACGTACGGACAGGGTCCCGAGCAGTACTTC. It is translated as CSTYGQGPEQYF. The chain joins TRBV29-1 to TRBJ2-7; 8 nucleotides agree with TRBD1. The CDR3 runs 12 residues. The germline V gene encodes CDR1 SQVTM and CDR2 ANQGSEA. V trimming: 8 bases; J trimming: 6 bases; junction bases outside the gene matches: 9.

V is TRBV11-2 and J is TRBJ2-7; 14 bases match TRBD2. CDR1 SGHAT and CDR2 FQNNGV come from the germline V gene. The V and J ends lost 3 bases and 5 bases, in that order; junction bases with no gene match: 15. This CDR3 has 19 residues. CDR3 sequence (DNA): TGTGCCAGCAGCTTTTTAGGGACTAGCGGGGGACTTTTTAGCCACGAGCAGTACTTC. Translated, it gives CASSFLGTSGGLFSHEQYF.

The CDR3 loop is CASSPDRANYGYTF. For the CDR3, the DNA is TGTGCCAGCAGCCCGGACAGGGCTAACTATGGCTACACCTTC. The genes are TRBV28 and TRBJ1-2, with 8 bases identical to TRBD1. CDR1 and CDR2 (germline): MDHEN, SYDVKM. The CDR3 loop spans 14 amino acids. Trimming cost V 6 bases and J 0 bases; bases outside gene matches: 3.

The CDR3 sequence is CASSLVGSWYEQYF. The CDR3 nucleotides read TGCGCCAGCAGCTTGGTAGGGAGTTGGTACGAGCAGTACTTC. The chain joins TRBV5-1 to TRBJ2-7; D may be TRBD2 (5 bases). Germline V gives CDR1 SGHRS, CDR2 YFSETQ. The CDR3 sequence is 14 residues long. The V and J ends lost 0 bases and 4 bases respectively, with 11 bases between them.

The chain is built from TRBV24-1 and TRBJ1-2; 8 nucleotides match TRBD1. The CDR3 extends over 14 amino acids. Germline V gene sequence: CDR1 KGHDR, CDR2 SFDVKD. V was clipped by 4 bases and J by 3 bases; unmatched bases: 3. CDR3 sequence reads: CATSDYRGDYGYTF. The CDR3 coding sequence is TGTGCCACCAGTGACTACAGGGGGGACTATGGCTACACCTTC.

Remarks on this clonotype: The junction shows a germline mismatch at one end, possibly a read error. V usage is TRBV7-7 and J usage is TRBJ2-2; TRBD2 matches at 7 bases. Germline V gives CDR1 SSHAT, CDR2 FNYEAQ (reference sequence). This CDR3 has 15 residues. The CDR3 nucleotides read TGTGCTAGCAGCGCGCGGACTAGATGTACCGGGGAGCTGTTTTTT. It translates to CASSARTRCTGELFF.

There are many counts of this clonotype. The genes are TRBV24-1 and TRBJ2-1; no clear D gene. Looked up from germline, CDR1 is KGHDR and CDR2 is SFDVKD. With 3 bases removed from V and 1 base from J, the gap between germline ends came to 3 bases. CDR3 size: 13 residues. The CDR3: CATSDTSYNEQFF. The CDR3, as DNA: TGTGCCACCAGTGATACGTCCTACAATGAGCAGTTCTTC.

This clonotype was counted many times. The rearrangement uses TRBV20-1 and TRBJ2-7; D may match TRBD1 or TRBD2 (5 bases each). The CDR3 has 13 amino acids. Trimming took off 2 bases at V and 6 bases at J, with 14 bases between the two ends. CDR1 and CDR2 from the germline V gene are DFQATT and SNEGSKA (reference sequence). CDR3 residues: CSARPGPPFEQYF. The CDR3 region has the DNA TGCAGTGCTAGACCGGGGCCCCCCTTCGAGCAGTACTTC.